This is a list of T cell receptor beta chains from one sample in a study of beta chain features in type 1 diabetes. Using immunoSEQ multiplex PCR, the repertoire was profiled, and TCRdb retains in-frame clones only, with some absent. The sample lists under 500,000 clones; about 32% were seen once. The specimen sequenced was naive CD4+ T cells from blood. These receptors all come from a young man in good health. The CDR3 runs from the conserved cysteine through the conserved F or W. Fields, in order: D gene, J gene, clone size, V gene, CDR3 protein, CDR3 DNA. The D gene is left open where the match is weak. Where a row states a size, it is once, few, many or the class of an expanded clone; other rows omit it.

D: TRBD2
J: TRBJ2-7
size: .
V: TRBV7-2
CDR3: CASSLGGLAGVEQYF
DNA: TGTGCCAGCAGCTTAGGGGGACTAGCGGGAGTCGAGCAGTACTTC

D: .
J: TRBJ2-3
size: few
V: TRBV15
CDR3: CATSTRSTDTQYF
DNA: TGTGCCACCAGCACGCGGAGCACAGATACGCAGTATTTT

D: .
J: TRBJ2-3
size: few
V: TRBV9
CDR3: CASSRTPTDTQYF
DNA: TGTGCCAGCAGCCGGACCCCCACAGATACGCAGTATTTT

D: .
J: TRBJ2-5
size: once
V: TRBV20-1
CDR3: CSAPQETQYF
DNA: TGCAGTGCCCCTCAGGAGACCCAGTACTTC

D: .
J: TRBJ1-2
size: few
V: TRBV5-6
CDR3: CASSLRDNNYGYTF
DNA: TGTGCCAGCAGCTTGCGGGACAACAACTATGGCTACACCTTC

D: .
J: TRBJ2-7
size: few
V: TRBV30
CDR3: CAWRLVGEQYF
DNA: TGTGCCTGGAGACTAGTTGGCGAGCAGTACTTC

D: .
J: TRBJ2-2
size: .
V: TRBV5-1
CDR3: CASSSGASTGELFF
DNA: TGCGCCAGCAGCTCAGGGGCGAGCACCGGGGAGCTGTTTTTT

D: .
J: TRBJ2-3
size: .
V: TRBV4-1
CDR3: CASSLPTDTQYF
DNA: TGCGCCAGCAGCCTACCTACAGATACGCAGTATTTT

D: TRBD1
J: TRBJ1-5
size: once
V: TRBV19
CDR3: CASMTGANNQPQHF
DNA: TGTGCCAGTATGACAGGGGCCAATAATCAGCCCCAGCATTTT

D: .
J: TRBJ1-1
size: .
V: TRBV7-9
CDR3: CASTLMNTEAFF
DNA: TGTGCCAGCACCCTTATGAACACTGAAGCTTTCTTT

D: TRBD1
J: TRBJ2-7
size: .
V: TRBV4-2
CDR3: CASSRASGQGKVGEQYF
DNA: TGTGCCAGCAGCCGTGCCTCAGGACAGGGAAAAGTAGGCGAGCAGTACTTC

D: TRBD1
J: TRBJ2-3
size: few
V: TRBV30
CDR3: CAWTGTGASDTQYF
DNA: TGTGCCTGGACGGGGACAGGGGCTTCAGATACGCAGTATTTT

D: .
J: TRBJ2-3
size: .
V: TRBV5-4
CDR3: CASSRSSDTQYF
DNA: TGTGCCAGCAGCCGGAGTTCTGATACGCAGTATTTT

D: .
J: TRBJ2-3
size: few
V: TRBV7-9
CDR3: CASSSRGGSDTQYF
DNA: TGTGCCAGCAGCTCTAGAGGGGGATCAGATACGCAGTATTTT

D: TRBD2
J: TRBJ2-5
size: .
V: TRBV4-1
CDR3: CASSSAGGWETQYF
DNA: TGCGCCAGCAGCTCAGCGGGAGGGTGGGAGACCCAGTACTTC

D: TRBD1
J: TRBJ2-5
size: .
V: TRBV28
CDR3: CASSLPRTGGPSRTQYF
DNA: TGTGCCAGCAGTTTACCGCGGACAGGGGGCCCCTCGAGGACCCAGTACTTC

D: TRBD2
J: TRBJ2-1
size: .
V: TRBV4-2
CDR3: CASSQDSKLAAYNEQFF
DNA: TGTGCCAGCAGCCAAGATAGTAAACTAGCGGCCTACAATGAGCAGTTCTTC

D: .
J: TRBJ1-5
size: .
V: TRBV29-1
CDR3: CSVVGAGLNQPQHF
DNA: TGCAGCGTTGTAGGGGCAGGGCTCAATCAGCCCCAGCATTTT

D: .
J: TRBJ2-5
size: .
V: TRBV29-1
CDR3: CSGQPILLGETQYF
DNA: TGCAGCGGTCAACCTATCCTACTAGGAGAGACCCAGTACTTC

D: .
J: TRBJ2-5
size: few
V: TRBV5-1
CDR3: CASSSKTIGETQYF
DNA: TGCGCCAGCAGCTCGAAAACTATAGGAGAGACCCAGTACTTC

D: TRBD1
J: TRBJ2-3
size: .
V: TRBV25-1
CDR3: CASSDPTGPRGTQYF
DNA: TGTGCCAGCAGTGACCCGACAGGGCCTAGGGGTACGCAGTATTTT

D: TRBD2
J: TRBJ2-5
size: .
V: TRBV27
CDR3: CASSSIGTSGIETQYF
DNA: TGTGCCAGCAGTAGCATCGGGACTAGCGGGATTGAGACCCAGTACTTC

D: .
J: TRBJ2-7
size: few
V: TRBV30
CDR3: CAWGSGLHEQYF
DNA: TGTGCCTGGGGGTCAGGGCTCCACGAGCAGTACTTC

D: TRBD2
J: TRBJ2-4
size: few
V: TRBV29-1
CDR3: CSVVRGRTNIQYF
DNA: TGCAGCGTTGTTCGCGGGAGGACCAACATTCAGTACTTC

D: .
J: TRBJ2-1
size: .
V: TRBV5-6
CDR3: CASSLLREVYNEQFF
DNA: TGTGCCAGCAGCTTGTTGCGGGAAGTGTACAATGAGCAGTTCTTC

D: .
J: TRBJ1-5
size: .
V: TRBV28
CDR3: CASTLGGQPQHF
DNA: TGTGCCAGCACCTTAGGGGGACAGCCCCAGCATTTT

D: .
J: TRBJ2-1
size: few
V: TRBV6-4
CDR3: CATLEIYNEQFF
DNA: TGTGCCACCCTTGAAATCTACAATGAGCAGTTCTTC

D: TRBD1
J: TRBJ1-4
size: .
V: TRBV30
CDR3: CAWRPGQGPNEKLFF
DNA: TGTGCCTGGAGGCCGGGACAGGGGCCGAATGAAAAACTGTTTTTT

D: TRBD2
J: TRBJ2-5
size: few
V: TRBV4-1
CDR3: CASSQDRIAGVGETQYF
DNA: TGCGCCAGCAGCCAAGATAGGATAGCGGGGGTAGGAGAGACCCAGTACTTC

D: .
J: TRBJ2-3
size: .
V: TRBV7-3
CDR3: CASSLSRDTDTQYF
DNA: TGTGCCAGCAGCTTATCCCGGGACACAGATACGCAGTATTTT

D: TRBD2
J: TRBJ2-1
size: few
V: TRBV10-3
CDR3: CAIKAGDQNEQFF
DNA: TGTGCCATCAAAGCGGGAGATCAGAATGAGCAGTTCTTC

D: TRBD2
J: TRBJ2-3
size: few
V: TRBV5-1
CDR3: CASSYSGSTDTQYF
DNA: TGCGCCAGCAGTTATAGCGGGAGCACAGATACGCAGTATTTT

D: TRBD2
J: TRBJ2-5
size: few
V: TRBV30
CDR3: CAWSGGLAGEGTQYF
DNA: TGTGCCTGGAGTGGCGGGCTAGCGGGAGAGGGGACCCAGTACTTC

D: .
J: TRBJ2-7
size: few
V: TRBV5-1
CDR3: CASSVSGTSYEQYF
DNA: TGCGCCAGCAGCGTATCCGGAACCTCCTACGAGCAGTACTTC

D: .
J: TRBJ2-5
size: .
V: TRBV5-6
CDR3: CASSLAEETQYF
DNA: TGTGCCAGCAGCTTGGCGGAAGAGACCCAGTACTTC

D: .
J: TRBJ2-3
size: few
V: TRBV7-2
CDR3: CASSSPTGGRTQYF
DNA: TGTGCCAGCAGCTCACCGACTGGAGGACGTACGCAGTATTTT

D: TRBD1
J: TRBJ2-3
size: .
V: TRBV2
CDR3: CASSRQGGEDTQYF
DNA: TGTGCCAGCAGTAGACAGGGGGGAGAAGATACGCAGTATTTT

D: TRBD1
J: TRBJ2-1
size: .
V: TRBV5-1
CDR3: CASSLPTRDSSYNEQFF
DNA: TGCGCCAGCAGCTTGCCCACCCGGGACAGCTCCTACAATGAGCAGTTCTTC

D: .
J: TRBJ2-1
size: .
V: TRBV4-1
CDR3: CASSHPTGNNEQFF
DNA: TGCGCCAGCAGCCATCCCACGGGTAACAATGAGCAGTTCTTC

D: TRBD2
J: TRBJ2-1
size: few
V: TRBV7-2
CDR3: CASRVAGGPSYEQFF
DNA: TGTGCCAGCAGGGTGGCGGGAGGGCCCTCGTATGAGCAGTTCTTC